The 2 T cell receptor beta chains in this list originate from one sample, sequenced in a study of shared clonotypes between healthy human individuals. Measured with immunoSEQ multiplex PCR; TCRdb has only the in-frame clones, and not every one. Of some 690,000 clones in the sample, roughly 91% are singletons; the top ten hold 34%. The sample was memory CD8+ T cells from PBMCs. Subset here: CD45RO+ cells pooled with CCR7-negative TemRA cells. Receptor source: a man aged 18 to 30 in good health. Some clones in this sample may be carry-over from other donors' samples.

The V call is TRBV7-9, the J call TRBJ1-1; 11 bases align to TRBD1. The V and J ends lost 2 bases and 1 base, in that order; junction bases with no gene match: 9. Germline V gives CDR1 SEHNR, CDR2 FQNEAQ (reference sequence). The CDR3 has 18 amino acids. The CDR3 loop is CASSLSRDRGFENTEAFF. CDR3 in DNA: TGTGCCAGCAGCTTATCGCGGGACAGGGGGTTTGAGAACACTGAAGCTTTCTTT.

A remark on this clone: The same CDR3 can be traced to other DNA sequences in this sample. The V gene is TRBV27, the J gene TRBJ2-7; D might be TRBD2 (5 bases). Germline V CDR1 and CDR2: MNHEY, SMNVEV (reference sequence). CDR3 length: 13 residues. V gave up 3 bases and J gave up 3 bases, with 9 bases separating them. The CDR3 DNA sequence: TGTGCCAGCAGTTTCTCGGGGAGCTACGAGCAGTACTTC. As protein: CASSFSGSYEQYF.